Given below is one T cell receptor (beta chain) in context. Its specificity is not known. These data come from a study of PD-1 blockade in mismatch repair-deficient tumors. The study, taken as a whole, reports: Tumor-resident clones, often absent from pretreatment blood, expanded after pembrolizumab and then contracted.

Mismatch repair deficiency was confirmed in all patients, by PCR or immunohistochemistry. TCRs were sequenced from a few patients responding to pembrolizumab. Some clones are missing from TCRdb's copy, which holds only in-frame ones; the method was immunoSEQ multiplex PCR. The data show 40,000 to 60,000 clones, over 75% seen once. The specimen was peripheral blood, collected less than 21 weeks after starting pembrolizumab. The TCR was taken from an adult with mismatch repair-deficient cancer.

For the CDR3, the DNA is TGTGCCAGCAGTTACGGGGCAGGGGACACTGAAGCTTTCTTT. It codes for CASSYGAGDTEAFF. This chain uses TRBV6-5 with TRBJ1-1; tentatively, D is TRBD1 (6 bases). Trimming took off 2 bases at V and 3 bases at J, with 10 bases between the two ends. The CDR3 consists of 14 residues. Germline CDR1 is MNHEY and CDR2 is SVGAGI.